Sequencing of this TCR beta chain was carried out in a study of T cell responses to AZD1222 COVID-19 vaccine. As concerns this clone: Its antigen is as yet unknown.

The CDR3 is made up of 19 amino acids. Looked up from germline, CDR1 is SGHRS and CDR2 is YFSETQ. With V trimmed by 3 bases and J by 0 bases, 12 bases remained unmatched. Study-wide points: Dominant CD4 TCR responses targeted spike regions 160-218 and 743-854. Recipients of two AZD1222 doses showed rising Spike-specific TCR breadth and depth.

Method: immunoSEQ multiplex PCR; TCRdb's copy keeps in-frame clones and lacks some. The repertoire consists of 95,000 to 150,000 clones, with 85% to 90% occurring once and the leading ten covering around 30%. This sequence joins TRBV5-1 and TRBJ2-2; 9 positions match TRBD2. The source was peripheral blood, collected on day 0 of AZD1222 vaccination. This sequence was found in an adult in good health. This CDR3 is CASSSRPLSGGPNTGELFF. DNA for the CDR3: TGCGCCAGCAGCTCCCGGCCTCTTAGCGGGGGCCCGAACACCGGGGAGCTGTTTTTT.